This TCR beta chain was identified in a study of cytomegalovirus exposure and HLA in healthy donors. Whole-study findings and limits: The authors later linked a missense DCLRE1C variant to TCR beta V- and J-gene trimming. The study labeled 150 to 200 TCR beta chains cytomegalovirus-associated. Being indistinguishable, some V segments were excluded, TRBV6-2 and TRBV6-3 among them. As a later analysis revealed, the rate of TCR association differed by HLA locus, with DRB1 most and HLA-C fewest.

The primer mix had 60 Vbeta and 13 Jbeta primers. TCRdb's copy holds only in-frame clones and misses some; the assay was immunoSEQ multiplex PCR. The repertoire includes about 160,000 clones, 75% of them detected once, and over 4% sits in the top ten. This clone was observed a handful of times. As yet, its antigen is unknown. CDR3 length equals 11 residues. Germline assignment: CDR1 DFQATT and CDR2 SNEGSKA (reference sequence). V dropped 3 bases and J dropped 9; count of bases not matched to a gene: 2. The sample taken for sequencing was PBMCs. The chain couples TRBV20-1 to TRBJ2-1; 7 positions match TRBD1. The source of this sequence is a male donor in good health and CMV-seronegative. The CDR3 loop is CSASDRAEQFF. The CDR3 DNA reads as TGCAGTGCTAGCGACAGGGCTGAGCAGTTCTTC.